Listed here are 12 T cell receptor beta chains from one sample, sequenced in a study of beta chain features in type 1 diabetes. Study-wide findings and caveats: Moderate but significant shortening of TCRB CDR3s was recorded in all four CD4+ subsets from Type 1 diabetes patients.

Their antigens remain unidentified. What was sequenced were expressed TCRB transcripts, since all of the isolated RNA had been reverse transcribed. Assay: immunoSEQ multiplex PCR; the TCRdb copy retains only in-frame clones and omits some. The table records about 150,000 clones, 9% of them present only once. Sequencing used central memory CD4+ T cells from blood. The receptor source for this set is a woman in her 30s with type 1 diabetes.

This chain joins TRBV6-6 and TRBJ2-7, with D possibly TRBD1 on 6 matching bases. Deletions cut 6 bases from V and 6 bases from J, with 12 bases between. This CDR3 is built from 12 residues. Germline V gene data show CDR1 as MNHNY and CDR2 as SVGAGI (reference sequence). The CDR3 nucleotides are TGTGCCAGCAGAACTTCAGGGGCCGAGCAGTACTTC. Residues: CASRTSGAEQYF.

The chain links TRBV29-1 to TRBJ1-2; 9 bases fit TRBD1. The ends lost 6 bases at V and 4 bases at J; junction bases unmatched: 3. This CDR3 contains 12 residues. Looked up from germline, CDR1 is SQVTM and CDR2 is ANQGSEA. CDR3 DNA: TGCAGCGTGACGGGACAGGGCTATGGCTACACCTTC. Translated: CSVTGQGYGYTF.

This chain's CDR3 is CASSYSRDLMDQPQHF. Here the CDR3 DNA reads TGTGCCAGCAGTTACTCCCGGGACTTAATGGATCAGCCCCAGCATTTT. V gene TRBV6-5 combines with J gene TRBJ1-5, with a possible D match to TRBD1 (5 bases). The CDR3 spans 16 residues. Germline V gives CDR1 MNHEY, CDR2 SVGAGI. V lost 0 bases and J 5 bases, leaving 14 bases between the germline ends.

This clone was counted only a few times. The chain carries TRBV6-5 and TRBJ1-2; weak D call: TRBD1 (5 bases). Germline-derived CDR1 and CDR2 are MNHEY and SVGAGI. The CDR3 length is 13 residues. V was clipped by 6 bases and J by 3 bases, with 11 bases between them. The DNA of the CDR3 is TGTGCCAGCAGCCCCATGACAGACTATGGCTACACCTTC. Residues: CASSPMTDYGYTF.

This clone was observed a handful of times. The V gene is TRBV4-2, the J gene TRBJ2-3, with TRBD2 matching 12 bases. Germline CDR1 reads LGHNA; CDR2 reads YNFKEQ. The V gene end was trimmed by 1 base and the J gene end by 1 base; junction bases not matched to a gene: 0. This CDR3 region has 16 residues. The chain's CDR3 is CASSQGLAGGTDTQYF. CDR3 in DNA: TGTGCCAGCAGCCAAGGACTAGCGGGGGGCACAGATACGCAGTATTTT.

In its sample, this clone was seen many times. The chain carries TRBV29-1 and TRBJ2-5, with D tentatively TRBD2 (6 bases). Deletions cut 2 bases from V and 5 bases from J, with 15 bases between. The CDR3 loop spans 14 amino acids. CDR1 and CDR2 (germline): SQVTM, ANQGSEA. Written as DNA, the CDR3 is TGCAGCGTTGAACGGAACGAAGGAGGGGAGACCCAGTACTTC. Protein: CSVERNEGGETQYF.

The sample holds a few counts of this clone. The V and J genes are TRBV2 and TRBJ2-7; D remains unclear. This CDR3 is 11 amino acids long. Trimming left V 6 bases short and J 6 bases short, with 9 bases between. The germline V gene encodes CDR1 SNHLY and CDR2 FYNNEI. The CDR3 loop reads CASSPRSEQYF. The DNA of the CDR3 is TGTGCCAGCAGCCCTAGGAGCGAGCAGTACTTC.

The V call is TRBV5-1, the J call TRBJ2-3; D ambiguous. Germline V lookup: CDR1 SGHRS, CDR2 YFSETQ. This CDR3 region has 14 residues. The V gene lost 1 base and the J gene lost 5 bases, with 11 bases spanning the gap. CDR3 in amino acids: CASSLWQEKDTQYF. CDR3 bases: TGCGCCAGCAGCTTGTGGCAGGAAAAAGATACGCAGTATTTT.

V and J are TRBV18 and TRBJ1-4; no clear D gene. The length of the CDR3 is 14 residues. Between the trimmed V and J ends, which lost 5 bases and 0 bases, there was a span of 7 bases. Germline V gives CDR1 KGHSH, CDR2 LQKENI. As DNA, the CDR3 is TGTGCCAGCTCAACAGCCGCAACTAATGAAAAACTGTTTTTT. Residues: CASSTAATNEKLFF.

The V call is TRBV5-1, the J call TRBJ2-1; the D gene is possibly TRBD2 (6 bases). The germline gives CDR1 SGHRS, CDR2 YFSETQ. The CDR3 is made up of 15 amino acids. V was trimmed by 0 bases and J by 2 bases, leaving 9 bases between them. CDR3 nucleotide sequence: TGCGCCAGCAGCTTGGCGCGGGGTCCCTACAATGAGCAGTTCTTC. As protein: CASSLARGPYNEQFF.

This clone was found a few times. The rearrangement joins TRBV5-1 to TRBJ1-5; TRBD1 agrees at 10 bases. Unmatched junction bases numbered 5, after V lost 0 bases and J lost 2 bases. In germline, CDR1 is SGHRS, CDR2 YFSETQ. This CDR3 is built from 17 residues. Written as DNA, the CDR3 is TGCGCCAGCAGCTTGGAGGGGACAGGGGATTGCAATCAGCCCCAGCATTTT. Encoded protein: CASSLEGTGDCNQPQHF. The full variable domain, with the rest looked up from reference TRBV5-1 and TRBJ1-5, is KAGVTQTPRYLIKTRGQQVTLSCSPISGHRSVSWYQQTPGQGLQFLFEYFSETQRNKGNFPGRFSGRQFSNSRSEMNVSTLELGDSALYLCASSLEGTGDCNQPQHFGDGTRLSIL.

This chain connects TRBV7-6 to TRBJ2-5; tentative D call: TRBD1 (6 bases). The J call may be incorrect, as the DNA end agrees better with TRBJ2-7. Germline loops: CDR1 SGHVS, CDR2 FNYEAQ. This CDR3 is 14 amino acids long. CDR3: CASSLQQGVHEQYF. For the CDR3, the DNA is TGTGCCAGCAGCTTACAACAGGGAGTCCACGAGCAGTACTTC.